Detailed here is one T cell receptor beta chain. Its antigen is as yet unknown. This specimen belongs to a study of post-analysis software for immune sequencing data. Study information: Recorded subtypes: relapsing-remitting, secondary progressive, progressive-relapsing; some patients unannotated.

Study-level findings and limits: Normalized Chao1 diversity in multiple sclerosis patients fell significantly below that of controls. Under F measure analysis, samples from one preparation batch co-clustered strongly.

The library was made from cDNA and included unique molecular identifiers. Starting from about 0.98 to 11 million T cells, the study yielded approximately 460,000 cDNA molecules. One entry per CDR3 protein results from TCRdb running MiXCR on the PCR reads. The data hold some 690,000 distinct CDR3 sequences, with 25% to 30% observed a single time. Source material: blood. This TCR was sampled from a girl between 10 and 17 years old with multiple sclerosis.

The DNA for the CDR3 is TGTGCCAGCAGCTTACGGGAGTACAATGAGCAGTTCTTC. Encoded protein: CASSLREYNEQFF. The chain combines TRBV7-2 with TRBJ2-1; the D gene is possibly TRBD2 (6 bases). The germline CDR1 and CDR2 sequences are SGHTA and FQGNSA. The V gene lost 2 bases and the J gene lost 4 bases, with 6 bases spanning the gap. This CDR3 region has 13 residues.